The present T cell receptor beta chain was sequenced within a study of cytomegalovirus exposure and HLA in healthy donors (dated by TCRdb to about 2017). About the study as a whole: According to an earlier analysis of 587 of the donors, roughly 180 million T cells yielded some 120 million unique TCR beta sequences and approximately 300 Gb of sequence data. Donor age, sex, ethnicity and CMV serostatus were compiled together with the repertoire data. The T cell repertoires of 666 subjects were profiled by immunosequencing and related to cytomegalovirus serostatus. To study patterns of TCR occurrence, a later analysis re-analyzed previously published TCR beta repertoires from several hundred donors and added high-resolution HLA genotyping. An early release that covered about 600 HLA-typed donors contained about 300 gigabases of sequencing data and tens of millions of unique TCR sequences. An earlier analysis of some 500 of the donors applied high-throughput TCR beta sequencing to assess whether each TCR beta V gene segment acted as functional or pseudogenic. In a later genetic analysis, genome-wide SNP genotypes for about three fifths of the roughly 670 donors were used, and that subset was treated as a discovery cohort. Both class I and class II loci were covered by HLA typing, at four-digit resolution. A separate validation cohort of some 130 different subjects was used in addition to the approximately 700-subject first cohort. About five DR-DQ haplotypes were treated as single units for association and clustering because of strong linkage in the cohort. All discovery cohort repertoires had been generated on a single sequencing platform. In the later analysis, no new phenotypic data were used to find candidate immune exposures; instead, reliance was placed on TCR beta sequences and their occurrence across donors. The study was designed to test whether signatures of past pathogen exposure could be identified by cataloging public T cell receptors. Across some 400 genotyped donors of the cohort, an average of about 240,000 unique TCR beta nucleotide sequences per donor were sequenced, and 15% to 20% of those sequences were non-productive. The number of donors typed differed by locus, with roughly 620-630 for A, B, C, DRB1 and DQB1, roughly 520 for DQA1, under 610 for DPA1, and 400 to 490 for DPB1. Among the roughly 400 genotyped donors, approximately 76% belonged to the genetic ancestry cluster associated with self-reported Caucasian donors. High-throughput TCR immunosequencing, statistical association of individual TCRs with disease status, and machine learning were combined to predict cytomegalovirus infection status. Overall study outcomes, separate from this receptor: It was suggested by the authors that the approach could potentially be generalized to other disease states and immunological phenotypes. According to a later genetic analysis, donors in an Asian-associated ancestry cluster had fewer N-insertions in productive TCRs than the approximately 650-donor mean. A later genetic analysis associated a missense DCLRE1C variant with V-gene and J-gene trimming of TCR beta chains, and an independent cohort replicated the association. In vitro tests confirmed that a few of the cytomegalovirus-associated TCR beta chains recognize cytomegalovirus antigens. CMV serostatus was the only immune exposure information available for the cohort. In a later analysis, around 15,000 TCR beta sequences were associated with specific HLA alleles at a false discovery rate of 0.05. In a later analysis, most CMV-associated TCR beta chains were found to appear HLA-restricted, with HLA associations seemingly driven largely by CMV exposure. An earlier analysis of approximately 590 of the donors showed that most TCR beta V segments appeared in productive rearrangements either about 90% or about 30% of the time, which broadly matched IMGT annotations. A later analysis reported that several top co-occurrence clusters appeared linked to parvovirus B19, influenza, CMV and Epstein-Barr virus. A cluster of highly shared sequence variants was judged likely to be a technical artifact of the sequencing pipeline. In this cohort, only TCR beta chains were sequenced, and detectable features were limited by the absence of alpha or paired-chain data. The 87-base-pair reads could not distinguish some IMGT-functional V segments, including TRBV6-2 and TRBV6-3, so those segments were excluded. Because HLA typing was missing for some donors at each locus, association tests included only the typed subset. A later analysis found that HLA-associated TCR beta chains were more clonally expanded and had lower generation probabilities than equally common non-associated chains. Strong co-occurrence of HLA alleles, especially DR and DQ, made assigning TCR associations to individual alleles difficult. Roughly uniform sequencing depth across donors was assumed in presence/absence analyses, although this assumption may not hold. Cytomegalovirus status was reported to be diagnosed by the classifier with high specificity and sensitivity in both the original and validation cohorts. The study listed 150 to 200 TCR beta chains as associated with cytomegalovirus. A further reported finding was that TCR beta sequences accurately predicted the HLA-A and HLA-B alleles for most subjects in the first cohort. Linkage disequilibrium might explain the correlated functional status among segregating V segments, but an unknown experimental factor could not be excluded. A later analysis found that TCR association rates varied across HLA loci, with DRB1 alleles showing the most associated TCRs and HLA-C alleles the fewest. Because counts were too low, seventeen rarely observed V segments, including chromosome 9 orphons, were left out of the earlier analysis of approximately 500 of the donors. While some public TCRs were present in many individuals, most TCR sequences turned up only very rarely across donors.

On this clone: No cognate antigen has been identified for it. Base qualities are not recorded, but no much larger clone differs from it by a single base.

In total, over 600 healthy bone marrow donors made up the cohort. All cohort members were sampled while nominally healthy, although unrecorded immune exposures were likely present. The donor tested CMV seropositive and was one of the 289 seropositive cohort members. Each donor provided a peripheral blood sample, and peripheral blood mononuclear cells were used for TCR beta sequencing. The Qiagen DNeasy Blood Extraction Kit was used to extract genomic DNA from the blood cell samples. The library was generated by the immunoSEQ multiplex PCR assay. For the multiplex PCR, a mixture combining 60 forward primers for TCR Vbeta segments and 13 reverse primers for TCR Jbeta segments was used. The CDR3 region of rearranged TCR beta genes was amplified from genomic DNA with a multiplex PCR assay. On the Illumina HiSeq System, the amplified TCR beta libraries were sequenced as 87-base-pair reads. As for the authors' bioinformatics: A later analysis counted about 80 million unique TCR beta chains across the 666 repertoires, and 10 million to 11 million of these chains were shared by at least two donors. To remove PCR and sequencing errors, raw reads were error-corrected and collapsed into unique sequences using a nearest-neighbor algorithm that merged closely related sequences. CDR3 sequences were aligned to IMGT reference sequences to assign V, D and J gene segments. For a sequence to be retained, a match of at least six nucleotides to both a V gene segment and a J gene segment was required. Rearrangements were classified as productive when the CDR3 lacked stop codons and remained in frame with V and J, and all other rearrangements were classified as non-productive. CDR3 was defined by IMGT convention, running from the second conserved V-encoded cysteine to the conserved J-encoded phenylalanine. The earlier analysis of about 610 of the donors excluded any sequence lacking an unambiguous match to a single V gene segment. An earlier analysis of 587 of the donors called V segments functional above 56.7% productive rearrangements and segregating when the between-donor standard deviation exceeded 5%. A statistical classification framework was built to diagnose cytomegalovirus status from the catalog of TCR beta chain sequences. A later analysis assigned V and J genes by comparing TCR nucleotide sequences with IMGT/GENE-DB human TR gene sequences. In a later analysis, CDR3 sequences and most-parsimonious VDJ recombination scenarios were assigned using the TCRdist pipeline. In a later analysis, every TCR beta chain was defined by the combination of its CDR3 amino acid sequence and its V-gene family, and reads without a unique V-gene family were dropped. To address suspected cross-contamination and a sequencing artifact, a later analysis removed over 500 highly shared, low-generation-probability nucleotide sequences. In a later analysis, a clonal expansion index for each public chain was calculated from normalized within-repertoire ranks of inferred template counts. In a later analysis, generation probabilities were computed with a VDJ recombination model fitted to out-of-frame rearrangements, and the resulting probabilities were checked against IGoR. A later analysis scored TCR-TCR, TCR-HLA and TCR-CMV co-occurrence with hypergeometric tests, applying a repertoire-size bias correction to TCR pairs. In a later analysis, false discovery rates were estimated by permuting HLA or CMV assignments 20 times. A later analysis grouped co-occurring TCRs with DBSCAN, adding TCRdist sequence similarity when clustering within HLA-allele-positive subsets. Repertoires with fewer than 30,000 or more than 120,000 public chains were left out of co-occurrence clustering, as were four to six repertoires with anomalous nucleotide sharing. As stored in TCRdb, this immuneACCESS dataset retains in-frame rearrangements with V and J assigned. A fraction of the clones does not appear; measured against another copy, unresolved V genes explain less than half of the discrepancy, and the remainder lacks a known reason. V and J calls and clone size come straight from that table; D and trimming were deduced from the DNA. The sample table records approximately 82,000 clones; approximately 60% of these occur just once. The top ten clonotypes cover approximately 5.8% of the sample.

In the germline V gene (reference sequence), CDR1 corresponds to DFQATT and CDR2 to SNEGSKA. V drops 5 bases and J drops 5 bases, leaving 6 bases in between. The CDR3 runs 11 residues from the cysteine to the phenylalanine. Only the CDR3 region is kept as DNA, spanning 33 bases read in frame from base 1. The rearrangement combines TRBV20-1 with TRBJ1-4, with an unclear D gene assignment. Material: PBMCs. The origin of this receptor is a woman in her twenties or thirties in good health and CMV-seropositive. The CDR3 protein: CSAAENEKLFF. The sequenced DNA: TGCAGTGCTGCAGAAAATGAAAAACTGTTTTTT.